The clone carrying this T cell receptor beta chain has a count of ten or more. Its antigen is as yet unknown. These data are taken from a study of T-cell reconstitution after alpha-beta-depleted transplantation in children. The study's findings and limits: Roughly two months post-transplant, alpha-beta T cells reportedly originated from several hundred graft clones that had expanded.

Molecular barcoding with unique molecular identifiers was used for the TCRbeta library. TCRdb processed the PCR reads anew with MiXCR; each CDR3 protein has one entry. The sample has around 600,000 distinct CDR3 sequences, 23% seen once. Sequencing used PBMCs, mostly from graft donor cells, obtained 360 days after TCRalphabeta/CD19-depleted stem cell transplant. This sequence was found in a boy in the first two years of life who had a stem cell transplant for acute myeloid leukemia, so the T cells may come from the graft donor.

The chain's CDR3 is CASSLFGTAGNEQFF. The DNA of the CDR3 is TGTGCCAGCAGTTTATTCGGGACAGCAGGCAATGAGCAGTTCTTC. The genes are TRBV12-3 or TRBV12-4 and TRBJ2-1; 7 bases agree with TRBD1. The CDR3 covers 15 residues. V gave up 2 bases and J gave up 6 bases; unmatched junction bases: 7.